The 2 T cell receptor beta chains in this list originate from one sample, sequenced in a study of T cell repertoires in cytomegalovirus infection. MiXCR, run by TCRdb on the reads, gives a single entry per CDR3 protein. Of about 110,000 distinct CDR3 sequences listed, roughly 30% are singletons. What these receptors recognize is not known. Sequenced here: CD8+ T cells from cultured PBMCs, sampled from culture after CMV antigen stimulation. Receptor source: a human donor in good health (CMV status not recorded). Some clones in this sample may be carry-over from other donors' samples.

The genes are TRBV2 and TRBJ1-2; D is unresolved. CDR3 length: 16 amino acids. Germline V CDR1 and CDR2: SNHLY, FYNNEI. Trimming removed 6 bases at V and 6 bases at J, with 23 bases between. The CDR3 loop reads CASRESVMPIDDGYTF. DNA for the CDR3: TGTGCCAGCAGGGAATCAGTAATGCCCATCGACGATGGCTACACCTTC.

The chain joins TRBV2 to TRBJ2-5; 11 bases line up with TRBD2. Trimming removed 6 bases from V and 5 bases from J; junction bases left unmatched: 8. CDR1 SNHLY and CDR2 FYNNEI come from the germline V gene. The CDR3 totals 15 residues. CDR3 protein: CASRIGTSGGETQYF. CDR3 nucleotide sequence: TGTGCCAGCAGGATAGGGACTAGCGGCGGGGAGACCCAGTACTTC.